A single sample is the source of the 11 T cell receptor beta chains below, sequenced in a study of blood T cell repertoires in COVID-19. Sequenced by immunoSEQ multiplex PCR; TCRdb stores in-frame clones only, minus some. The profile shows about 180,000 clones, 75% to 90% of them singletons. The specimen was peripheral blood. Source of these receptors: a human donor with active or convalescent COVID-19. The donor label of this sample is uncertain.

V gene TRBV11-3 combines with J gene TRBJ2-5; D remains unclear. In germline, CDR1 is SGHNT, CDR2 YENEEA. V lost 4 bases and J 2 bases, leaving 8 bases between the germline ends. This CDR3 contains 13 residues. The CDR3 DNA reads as TGTGCCAGCAGCTCCGGTCCACAAGAGACCCAGTACTTC. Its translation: CASSSGPQETQYF.

The CDR3 loop reads CASGTNRGLETEAFF. DNA of the CDR3: TGTGCTAGTGGGACAAACAGGGGGCTGGAGACTGAAGCTTTCTTT. The chain is built from TRBV12-5 and TRBJ1-1, with 9 bases aligning to TRBD1. V lost 6 bases to trimming and J lost 5 bases; unmatched junction nucleotides: 10. The CDR3 contains 15 residues. The germline V gene has CDR1 LGHNT and CDR2 FRNRAP.

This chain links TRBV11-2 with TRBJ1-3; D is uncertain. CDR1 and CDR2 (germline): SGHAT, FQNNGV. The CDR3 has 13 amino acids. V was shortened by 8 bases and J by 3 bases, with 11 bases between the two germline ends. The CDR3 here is CASLLSGGNTIYF. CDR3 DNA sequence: TGTGCCAGCCTGCTCTCGGGTGGAAACACCATATATTTT.

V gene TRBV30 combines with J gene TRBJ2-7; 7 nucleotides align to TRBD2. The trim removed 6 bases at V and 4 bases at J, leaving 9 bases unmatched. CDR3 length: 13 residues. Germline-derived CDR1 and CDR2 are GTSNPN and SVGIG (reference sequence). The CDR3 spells CACRDGGRYEQYF. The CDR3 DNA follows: TGTGCCTGTAGGGACGGGGGGAGGTACGAGCAGTACTTC.

DNA of the CDR3: TGTGCCAGCAGTGTCGGGGGCTCTGGAAACACCATATATTTT. Translated, it gives CASSVGGSGNTIYF. The chain recombines TRBV2 with TRBJ1-3; D might be TRBD1 (5 bases). The CDR3 extends over 14 amino acids. Germline CDR1 reads SNHLY; CDR2 reads FYNNEI. The V gene lost 4 bases and the J gene lost 0 bases, with 7 bases spanning the gap.

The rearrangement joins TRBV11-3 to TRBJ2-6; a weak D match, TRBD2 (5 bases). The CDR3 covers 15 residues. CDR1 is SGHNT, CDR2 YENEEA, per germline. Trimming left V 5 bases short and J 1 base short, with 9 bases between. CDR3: CASSPWESGANVLTF. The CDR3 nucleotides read TGTGCCAGCAGCCCCTGGGAGTCTGGGGCCAACGTCCTGACTTTC. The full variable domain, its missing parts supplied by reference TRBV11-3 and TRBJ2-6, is EAGVVQSPRYKIIEKKQPVAFWCNPISGHNTLYWYLQNLGQGPELLIRYENEEAVDDSQLPKDRFSAERLKGVDSTLKIQPAELGDSAVYLCASSPWESGANVLTFGAGSRLTVL.

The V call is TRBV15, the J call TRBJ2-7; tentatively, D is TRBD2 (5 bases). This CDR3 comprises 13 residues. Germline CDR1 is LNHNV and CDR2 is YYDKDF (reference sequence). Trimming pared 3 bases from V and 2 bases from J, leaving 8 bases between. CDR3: CATSRDFAYEQYF. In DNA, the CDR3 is TGTGCCACCAGCAGGGACTTCGCCTACGAGCAGTACTTC.

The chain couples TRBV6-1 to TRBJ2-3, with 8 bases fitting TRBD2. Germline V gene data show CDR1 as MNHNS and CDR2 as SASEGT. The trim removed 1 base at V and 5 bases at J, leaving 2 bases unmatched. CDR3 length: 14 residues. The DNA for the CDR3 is TGTGCCAGCAGTGAAGGGGCGGGGGGAGATACGCAGTATTTT. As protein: CASSEGAGGDTQYF.

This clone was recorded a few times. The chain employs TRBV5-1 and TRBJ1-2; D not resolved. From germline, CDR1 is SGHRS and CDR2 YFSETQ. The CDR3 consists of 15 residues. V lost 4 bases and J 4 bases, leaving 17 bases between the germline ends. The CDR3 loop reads CASSGGSFEAYGYTF. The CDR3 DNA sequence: TGCGCCAGCAGCGGAGGCTCGTTCGAGGCCTATGGCTACACCTTC.

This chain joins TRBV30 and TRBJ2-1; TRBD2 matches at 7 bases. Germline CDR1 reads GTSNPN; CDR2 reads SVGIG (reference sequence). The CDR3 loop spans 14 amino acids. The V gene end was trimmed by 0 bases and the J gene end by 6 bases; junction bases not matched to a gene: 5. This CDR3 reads CAWSVGLEGNEQFF. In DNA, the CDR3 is TGTGCCTGGAGTGTTGGACTAGAAGGCAATGAGCAGTTCTTC.

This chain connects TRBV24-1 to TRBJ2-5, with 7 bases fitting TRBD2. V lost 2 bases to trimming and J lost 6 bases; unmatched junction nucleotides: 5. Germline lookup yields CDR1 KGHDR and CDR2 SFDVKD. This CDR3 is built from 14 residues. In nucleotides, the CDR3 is TGTGCCACCAGTGATTCGGGGGGAGCAAAGACCCAGTACTTC. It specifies CATSDSGGAKTQYF.